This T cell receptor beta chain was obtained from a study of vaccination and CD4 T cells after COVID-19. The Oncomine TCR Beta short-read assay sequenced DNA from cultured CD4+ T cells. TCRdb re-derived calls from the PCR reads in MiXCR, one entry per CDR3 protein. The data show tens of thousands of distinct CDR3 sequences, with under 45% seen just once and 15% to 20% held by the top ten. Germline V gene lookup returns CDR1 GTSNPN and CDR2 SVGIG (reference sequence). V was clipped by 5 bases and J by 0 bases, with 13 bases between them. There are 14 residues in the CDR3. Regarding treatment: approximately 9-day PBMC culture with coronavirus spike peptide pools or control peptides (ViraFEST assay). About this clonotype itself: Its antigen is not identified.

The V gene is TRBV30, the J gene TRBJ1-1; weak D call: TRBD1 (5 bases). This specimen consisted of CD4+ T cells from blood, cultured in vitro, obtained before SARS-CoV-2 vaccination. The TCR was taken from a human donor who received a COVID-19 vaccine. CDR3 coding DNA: TGTGCCTGGGTCTCAGGGTTTATGAACACTGAAGCTTTCTTT. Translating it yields CAWVSGFMNTEAFF.